A single TCR beta chain is shown here with its context. Sequencing used immunoSEQ multiplex PCR; TCRdb keeps in-frame clones, though not all of them. The repertoire holds about 250,000 clones, around 83% seen once, with around 5% in the top ten. Which cohort a participant joined came from the clinical history participants gave. This sample stems from a study of blood T cell repertoires in COVID-19. Study summary: The United States, Italy and Spain provided the acute and convalescent COVID-19 samples.

This clonotype originated in a middle-aged man who had been exposed to COVID-19. The specimen sequenced was PBMCs or T cells enriched from blood (not recorded which).

CDR3 DNA: TGTGCCAGCAGCTGGGGACAGAATCAGCCCCAGCATTTT. Translated: CASSWGQNQPQHF. The rearrangement links TRBV7-9 to TRBJ1-5; 7 nucleotides align to TRBD1. The CDR3 runs 13 residues. With V trimmed by 4 bases and J by 4 bases, 1 base remained unmatched. Looked up from germline, CDR1 is SEHNR and CDR2 is FQNEAQ (reference sequence).